The 14 T cell receptor beta chains reported below all come from one sample, sequenced in a study of regulatory T cells in long-lasting Graves disease (dated by TCRdb to the early 2020s). The time point label, read with the paper, signifies: persistent/refractory GD, antithyroid drugs over 5 years with positive TRAb. For both TCR sequencing and RNA sequencing, RNA was extracted from PBMCs using TRIzol. Libraries were constructed by multiplex PCR. Sequenced on an Illumina HiSeq 4000. iRepertoire HTBI primers and Arm-PCR amplification of CDR3 regions were used to construct TCR beta libraries. TCRdb reworked the public reads: Q25 trimming with fastp, MiXCR clone assembly, productive beta chains retained. Entries are consolidated by CDR3 protein sequence, retaining the most common genes and DNA. The sample table lists about 470,000 distinct CDR3 sequences, about a fifth of them with a count of one. The ten largest make up approximately 6.4% of the sample.

Sequences were derived from peripheral blood mononuclear cells (PBMCs), sampled when the disease was refractory, from a patient treated with antithyroid drugs. These receptors were taken from a female donor with Graves disease.

The V call is TRBV19, the J call TRBJ2-7; TRBD1 matches at 7 bases. This CDR3 comprises 15 residues. Germline V gene lookup returns CDR1 LNHDA and CDR2 SQIVND (reference sequence). V was clipped by 6 bases and J by 0 bases; unmatched bases: 8. The CDR3 nucleotides read TGTGCCAGTAGGGACCAGGACAGGTCCTCCTACGAGCAGTACTTC. Encoded protein: CASRDQDRSSYEQYF.

This clonotype was found a few times. The chain employs TRBV9 and TRBJ2-2; D might be TRBD1 (5 bases). Germline V lookup: CDR1 SGDLS, CDR2 YYNGEE. V was clipped by 4 bases and J by 5 bases, with 9 bases between them. This CDR3 is 13 amino acids long. The CDR3 DNA reads as TGTGCCAGCAGCTCCAGGGATACCGGGGAGCTGTTTTTT. As protein: CASSSRDTGELFF.

This chain links TRBV4-3 with TRBJ1-4; the D gene is possibly TRBD1 (6 bases). Trimming took off 5 bases at V and 6 bases at J, with 10 bases between the two ends. This CDR3 region has 13 residues. Germline V CDR1 and CDR2: LGHNA, YSLEER. CDR3 loop: CASSSAGDEKLFF. The CDR3 region has the DNA TGCGCCAGCAGCTCGGCAGGGGATGAAAAACTGTTTTTT.

This clonotype was counted only a few times. This sequence joins TRBV12-3 or TRBV12-4 and TRBJ1-5; 7 positions agree with TRBD1. V was clipped by 4 bases and J by 2 bases; unmatched bases: 8. The CDR3 contains 16 residues. Here the CDR3 reads CASSYDRVERNQPQHF. The CDR3 DNA sequence: TGTGCCAGCAGTTACGACAGGGTGGAACGCAATCAGCCCCAGCATTTT.

In regard to this clonotype: A much bigger clone sits one base away, suggesting this may be a read error. This chain links TRBV6-5 with TRBJ2-7; no clear D gene. Trimming shortened V by 4 bases and J by 6 bases, and 13 bases separated the two germline ends. CDR1 is MNHEY, CDR2 SVGAGI, per germline. The CDR3 extends over 13 amino acids. CDR3 coding DNA: TGTGCCAGCAGTTTTCGTCTGGGAACCGAGCAGTACTTC. Protein sequence: CASSFRLGTEQYF.

This clonotype appeared a few times. The rearrangement links TRBV19 to TRBJ2-5, with 7 bases aligning to TRBD1. The germline CDR1 and CDR2 sequences are LNHDA and SQIVND (reference sequence). The trim removed 3 bases at V and 5 bases at J, leaving 6 bases unmatched. The CDR3 runs to 14 residues. CDR3 coding DNA: TGTGCCAGTAGTATCCAGGGGGAGTGGGAGACCCAGTACTTC. Protein product: CASSIQGEWETQYF.

At least ten counts were recorded for this clonotype. The chain carries TRBV28 and TRBJ2-7; TRBD2 aligns across 10 bases. Unmatched junction bases numbered 9, after V lost 2 bases and J lost 2 bases. The CDR3 runs to 17 residues. Germline CDR1 reads MDHEN; CDR2 reads SYDVKM. The CDR3 sequence is CASSLPTGLAATYEQYF. In DNA form, the CDR3 reads TGTGCCAGCAGTTTACCCACTGGACTAGCGGCAACCTACGAGCAGTACTTC.

The gene calls are TRBV19 and TRBJ2-7; D tentatively reads TRBD1 or TRBD2 (5 bases each). Per the germline V gene, CDR1 is LNHDA and CDR2 is SQIVND (reference sequence). The ends were cut back, 6 bases at V and 3 bases at J, with 12 bases in the middle. This CDR3 has 13 amino acids. The CDR3 nucleotides read TGTGCCAGTAGGTCCCTGGGGGACTACGAGCAGTACTTC. Its protein is CASRSLGDYEQYF.

This clonotype came up a few times. A clone one base away is much larger, so this may be a read error. The chain couples TRBV28 to TRBJ2-7; 8 bases match TRBD2. The CDR3 consists of 15 residues. Germline CDR1 is MDHEN and CDR2 is SYDVKM. The CDR3 region is CANSELAGSPYEQYF. CDR3 coding DNA: TGTGCCAACAGTGAGTTAGCGGGATCTCCCTACGAGCAGTACTTC.

This clonotype has at least ten counts. The chain couples TRBV28 to TRBJ1-4; no clear D. The V gene lost 6 bases and the J gene lost 1 base, with 6 bases spanning the gap. The germline gives CDR1 MDHEN, CDR2 SYDVKM. The CDR3 runs to 13 residues. The CDR3 protein is CASREVTNEKLFF. CDR3 sequence (DNA): TGTGCCAGCAGGGAAGTAACTAATGAAAAACTGTTTTTT.

This clonotype has ten or more counts. Here the CDR3 DNA reads TGTGCCAGCAGTTGGGGGGGCGGCCAAGAGACCCAGTACTTC. Amino acid sequence: CASSWGGGQETQYF. This sequence joins TRBV28 and TRBJ2-5; D may be TRBD2 (7 bases). CDR1 MDHEN and CDR2 SYDVKM come from the germline V gene. The CDR3 sequence is 14 residues long. Trimming left V 4 bases short and J 1 base short, with 10 bases between.

This clonotype appeared many times. V and J are TRBV12-3 or TRBV12-4 and TRBJ1-6; TRBD1 agrees at 7 bases. This CDR3 contains 13 residues. The J segment lost 8 bases and the V segment lost 8 bases, leaving 6 bases of the junction unmatched. The CDR3 DNA follows: TGTGCCAGCTCCGGACAGGTTGATTCACCCCTCCACTTT. Amino acids: CASSGQVDSPLHF.

This clonotype was observed at least ten times. DNA of the CDR3: TGTGCCACCTTAACCCTTCTTGACAGCTTCTATGGCTACACCTTC. Translating it yields CATLTLLDSFYGYTF. V gene TRBV6-1 combines with J gene TRBJ1-2; weak D call: TRBD1 (5 bases). CDR1 is MNHNS, CDR2 SASEGT, per germline. The V and J ends lost 10 bases and 4 bases respectively, with 22 bases between them. The CDR3 contains 15 residues.

This sequence joins TRBV6-7 and TRBJ2-2; TRBD1 matches 7 bases. TRBV6-7 has ORF status, its function being uncertain. With V trimmed by 0 bases and J by 5 bases, 6 bases remained unmatched. The CDR3 loop spans 16 amino acids. CDR3 nucleotide sequence: TGTGCCAGCAGTTACTCCGTAAAGGGGGCTACCGGGGAGCTGTTTTTT. This sequence encodes CASSYSVKGATGELFF.